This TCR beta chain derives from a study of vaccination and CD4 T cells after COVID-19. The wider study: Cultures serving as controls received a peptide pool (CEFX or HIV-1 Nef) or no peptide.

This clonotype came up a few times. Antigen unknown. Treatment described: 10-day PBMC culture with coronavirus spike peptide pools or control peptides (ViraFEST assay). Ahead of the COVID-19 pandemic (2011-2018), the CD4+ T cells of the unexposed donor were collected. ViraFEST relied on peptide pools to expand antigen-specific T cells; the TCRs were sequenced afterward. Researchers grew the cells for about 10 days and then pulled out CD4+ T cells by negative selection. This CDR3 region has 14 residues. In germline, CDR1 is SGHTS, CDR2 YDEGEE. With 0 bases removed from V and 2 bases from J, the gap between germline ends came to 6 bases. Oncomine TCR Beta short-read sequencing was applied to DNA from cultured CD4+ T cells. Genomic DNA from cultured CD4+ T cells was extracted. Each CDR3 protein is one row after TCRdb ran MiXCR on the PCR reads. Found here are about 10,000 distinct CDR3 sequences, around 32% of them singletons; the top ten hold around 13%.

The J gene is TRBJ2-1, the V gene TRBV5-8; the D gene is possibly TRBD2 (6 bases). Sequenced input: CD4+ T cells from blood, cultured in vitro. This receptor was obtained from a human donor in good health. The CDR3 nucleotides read TGTGCCAGCAGCTTGGGGGAGGCCTACAATGAGCAGTTCTTC. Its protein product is CASSLGEAYNEQFF.